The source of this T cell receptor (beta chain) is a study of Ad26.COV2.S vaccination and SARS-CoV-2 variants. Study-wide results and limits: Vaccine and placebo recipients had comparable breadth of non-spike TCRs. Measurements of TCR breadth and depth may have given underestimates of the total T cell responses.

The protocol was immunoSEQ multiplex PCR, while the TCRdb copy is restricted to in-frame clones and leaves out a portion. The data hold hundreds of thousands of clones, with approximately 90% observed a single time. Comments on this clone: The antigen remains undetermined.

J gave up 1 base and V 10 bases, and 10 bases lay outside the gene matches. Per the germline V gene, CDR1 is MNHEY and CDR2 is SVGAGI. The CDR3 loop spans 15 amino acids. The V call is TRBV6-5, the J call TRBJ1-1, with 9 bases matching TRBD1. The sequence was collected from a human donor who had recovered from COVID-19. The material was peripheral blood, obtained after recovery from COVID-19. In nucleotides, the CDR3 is TGTGCCACCACCCACCCGGGACAGGGGAACACTGAAGCTTTCTTT. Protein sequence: CATTHPGQGNTEAFF.